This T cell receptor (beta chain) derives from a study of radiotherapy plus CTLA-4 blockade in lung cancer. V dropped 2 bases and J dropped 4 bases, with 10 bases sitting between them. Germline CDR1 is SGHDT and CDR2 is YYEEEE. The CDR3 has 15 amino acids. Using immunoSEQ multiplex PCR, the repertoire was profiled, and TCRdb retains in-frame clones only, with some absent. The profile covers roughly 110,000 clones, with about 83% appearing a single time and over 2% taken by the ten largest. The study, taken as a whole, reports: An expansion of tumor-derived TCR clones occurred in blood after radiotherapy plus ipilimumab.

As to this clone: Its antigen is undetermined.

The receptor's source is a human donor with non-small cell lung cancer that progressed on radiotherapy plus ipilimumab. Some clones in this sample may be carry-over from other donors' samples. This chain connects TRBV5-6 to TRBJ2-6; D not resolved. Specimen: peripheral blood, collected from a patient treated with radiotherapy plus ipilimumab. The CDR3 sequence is CASSFSTSGANVLTF. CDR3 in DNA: TGTGCCAGCAGCTTTAGTACCTCCGGGGCCAACGTCCTGACTTTC.